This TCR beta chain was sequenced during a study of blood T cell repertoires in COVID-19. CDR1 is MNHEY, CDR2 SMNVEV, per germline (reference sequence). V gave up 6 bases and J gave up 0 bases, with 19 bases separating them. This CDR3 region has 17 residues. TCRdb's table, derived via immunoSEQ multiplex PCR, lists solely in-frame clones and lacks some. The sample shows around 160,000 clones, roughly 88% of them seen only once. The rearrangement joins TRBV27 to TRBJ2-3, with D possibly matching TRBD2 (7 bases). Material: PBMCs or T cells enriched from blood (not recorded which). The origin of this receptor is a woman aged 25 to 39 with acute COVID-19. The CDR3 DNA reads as TGTGCCAGCAGCGGACCCGGGGGGCGGACTAGCACAGATACGCAGTATTTT. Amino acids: CASSGPGGRTSTDTQYF.